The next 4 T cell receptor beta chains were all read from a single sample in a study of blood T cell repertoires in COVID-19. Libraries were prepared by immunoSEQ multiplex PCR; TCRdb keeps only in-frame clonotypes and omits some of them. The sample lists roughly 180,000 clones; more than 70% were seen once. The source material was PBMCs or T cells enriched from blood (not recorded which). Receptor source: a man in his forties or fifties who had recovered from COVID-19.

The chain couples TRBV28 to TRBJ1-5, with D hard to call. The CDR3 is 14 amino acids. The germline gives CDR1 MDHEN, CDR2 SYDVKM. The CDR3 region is CGGGRVGSNQPQHF. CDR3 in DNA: TGTGGAGGTGGGCGGGTCGGAAGCAATCAGCCCCAGCATTTT.

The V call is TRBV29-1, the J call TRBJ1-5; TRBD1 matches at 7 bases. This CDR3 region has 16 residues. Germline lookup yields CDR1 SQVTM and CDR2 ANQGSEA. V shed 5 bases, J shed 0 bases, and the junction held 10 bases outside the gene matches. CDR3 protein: CSVSGEGGYSNQPQHF. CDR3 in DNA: TGCAGCGTTTCCGGCGAAGGGGGCTATAGCAATCAGCCCCAGCATTTT.

The CDR3 bases are TGTGCCAGTCACAGGGGATCCGGAAATCAGCCCCAGCATTTT. The encoded protein is CASHRGSGNQPQHF. The chain employs TRBV28 and TRBJ1-5; TRBD1 aligns across 7 bases. V shed 9 bases, J shed 4 bases, and the junction held 9 bases outside the gene matches. Germline V gene lookup returns CDR1 MDHEN and CDR2 SYDVKM. The CDR3 has 14 amino acids.

DNA of the CDR3: TGTGCCTGGAGTGTAGGGCAGGGCCGGTACGAGCAGTACTTC. Translation gives CAWSVGQGRYEQYF. The chain has TRBV30 and TRBJ2-7, with a weak D call TRBD1 (5 bases). The CDR3 runs 14 residues. Germline V gene data show CDR1 as GTSNPN and CDR2 as SVGIG (reference sequence). V lost 0 bases to trimming and J lost 4 bases, with 13 bases between them.